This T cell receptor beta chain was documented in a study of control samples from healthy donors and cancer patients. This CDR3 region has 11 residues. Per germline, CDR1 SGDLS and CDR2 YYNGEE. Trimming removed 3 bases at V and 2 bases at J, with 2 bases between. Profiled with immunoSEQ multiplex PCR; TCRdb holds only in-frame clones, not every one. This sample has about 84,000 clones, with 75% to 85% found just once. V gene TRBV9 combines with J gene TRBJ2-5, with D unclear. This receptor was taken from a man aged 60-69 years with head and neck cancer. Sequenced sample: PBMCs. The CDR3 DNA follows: TGTGCCAGCAGCGATCAAGAGACCCAGTACTTC. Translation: CASSDQETQYF.